The entry that follows covers one TCR beta chain sequence. Its antigen is still unknown. The sample belongs to a study of shared clonotypes between healthy human individuals. Study-wide findings and caveats: What rarefaction showed was incomplete sorted-subset sequencing despite large depth. The genetic and exposure-history diversity represented was limited by few donors.

The authors distributed each subset's genomic DNA evenly over several immunoSEQ plates. A roughly 200 ng quantity of DNA, 25,000 to 35,000 T cell genomes, went into the sorted-subset replicate PCRs. Sequencing used immunoSEQ multiplex PCR; TCRdb keeps in-frame clones, though not all of them. Among approximately 1.5 million clones listed, around 98.5% were seen once. Trimming stripped 0 bases from V and 4 bases from J, with 8 bases between. Germline V gene data show CDR1 as SGHDT and CDR2 as YYEEEE. This CDR3 contains 13 residues. This TCR came from a man aged 30 to 39 in good health. Sequenced sample: naive CD4+ T cells sorted from blood. The subset was: CD45RA+ positively selected. V gene TRBV5-6 combines with J gene TRBJ2-7; D is unresolved. The CDR3 DNA reads as TGTGCCAGCAGCTTGGGGGCCCAGTACGAGCAGTACTTC. Translating gives CASSLGAQYEQYF.